These 9 T cell receptor beta chains were sequenced from one sample in a study of beta chain features in type 1 diabetes. Investigators reverse transcribed all isolated RNA, so they sequenced expressed TCRB transcripts. Some clones are missing from TCRdb's copy, which holds only in-frame ones; the method was immunoSEQ multiplex PCR. The data contain 600,000 to 700,000 clones, around 12% of them seen just once; the ten biggest clones take up 0.09% to 0.15%. Findings and caveats of the study: TCRB CDR3s from Type 1 diabetes patients were moderately but significantly shorter in all four CD4+ subsets.

The antigens of these receptors remain unknown. The sequenced material came from naive CD4+ T cells from blood. These TCRs come from a man younger than 45 with type 1 diabetes.

This clone was seen a handful of times. This sequence joins TRBV5-1 and TRBJ2-1, with 7 bases identical to TRBD1. Trimming removed 1 base from V and 7 bases from J; junction bases left unmatched: 8. The CDR3 runs 15 residues. Germline assignment: CDR1 SGHRS and CDR2 YFSETQ. The chain's CDR3 is CASSLPETGSNEQFF. CDR3 in DNA: TGCGCCAGCAGCTTGCCCGAGACAGGGAGTAATGAGCAGTTCTTC. Full variable domain (missing parts from reference TRBV5-1 and TRBJ2-1): KAGVTQTPRYLIKTRGQQVTLSCSPISGHRSVSWYQQTPGQGLQFLFEYFSETQRNKGNFPGRFSGRQFSNSRSEMNVSTLELGDSALYLCASSLPETGSNEQFFGPGTRLTVL.

This clone occurred a few times. The chain carries TRBV6-5 and TRBJ1-3; no clear D. The CDR3 is made up of 15 amino acids. V lost 2 bases and J 0 bases, leaving 8 bases between the germline ends. In germline, CDR1 is MNHEY, CDR2 SVGAGI. The CDR3 DNA sequence: TGTGCCAGCAGTTACCTCGGAATCTCTGGAAACACCATATATTTT. This sequence encodes CASSYLGISGNTIYF.

The rearrangement joins TRBV9 to TRBJ1-6, with D maybe TRBD1 (6 bases). V was trimmed by 3 bases and J by 5 bases, leaving 12 bases between them. CDR1 SGDLS and CDR2 YYNGEE come from the germline V gene. The CDR3 is 15 amino acids. The CDR3 nucleotides are TGTGCCAGCAGCGCCGGACAGACACATAATTCACCCCTCCACTTT. Its protein is CASSAGQTHNSPLHF.

This chain connects TRBV29-1 to TRBJ1-5; 9 nucleotides align to TRBD1. Trimming at V came to 6 bases and at J to 2 bases, leaving 2 bases not matched to a gene. From germline, CDR1 is SQVTM and CDR2 ANQGSEA. The CDR3 is made up of 13 amino acids. CDR3 sequence: CSVGTGRNQPQHF. Here the CDR3 DNA reads TGCAGCGTCGGGACAGGGCGCAATCAGCCCCAGCATTTT.

This clone was recorded a few times. This rearrangement joins TRBV25-1 to TRBJ2-3; D is possibly TRBD1 or TRBD2 (5 bases each). Trimming shortened V by 10 bases and J by 7 bases, and 15 bases separated the two germline ends. Germline CDR1 MGHDK, CDR2 SYGVNS. The CDR3 has 12 residues. DNA of the CDR3: TGTGCCACCAACCCGTGGGGGAATACGCAGTATTTT. It yields the protein CATNPWGNTQYF.

V is TRBV6-5 and J is TRBJ2-5; D possibly matches TRBD1 or TRBD2 (6 bases each). Trimming took 6 bases from V and 4 from J, leaving 9 bases between them. The CDR3 sequence is 12 residues long. The V gene's germline CDR1 is MNHEY and CDR2 SVGAGI. CDR3: CASRGGGETQYF. The CDR3 DNA reads TGTGCCAGCAGAGGGGGAGGAGAGACCCAGTACTTC.

The gene calls are TRBV6-1 and TRBJ2-2; 8 bases agree with TRBD1. Trimming took 6 bases from V and 1 from J; bases not matched to a gene: 4. Germline-derived CDR1 and CDR2 are MNHNS and SASEGT. The length of the CDR3 is 15 residues. The CDR3 bases are TGTGCCAGCAGACACGGACAGGGGAACACCGGGGAGCTGTTTTTT. This translates into CASRHGQGNTGELFF.

In DNA form, the CDR3 reads TGTGCCAGCAGTTACTGGGGGGGAACGGGATATGGCTACACCTTC. Its protein product is CASSYWGGTGYGYTF. The V gene is TRBV6-5, the J gene TRBJ1-2; TRBD1 might be the D (5 bases). The germline V gene has CDR1 MNHEY and CDR2 SVGAGI. The V end lost 1 base, the J end lost 5 bases, and 14 bases lay between the germline ends. This CDR3 comprises 15 residues.

This clone was counted between two and nine times. The rearrangement links TRBV7-2 to TRBJ2-1, with D hard to call. Germline V gene sequence: CDR1 SGHTA, CDR2 FQGNSA. The CDR3 consists of 14 residues. The V and J ends lost 5 bases and 7 bases respectively, with 15 bases between them. The CDR3 loop reads CASSHQRPSNEQFF. The CDR3 nucleotides read TGTGCCAGCAGCCATCAGAGGCCGTCTAATGAGCAGTTCTTC.